This entry lists 14 T cell receptor beta chains sequenced from one sample in a study of cytotoxic CD8 clonotypes in ibrutinib-treated CLL. Sequencing used immunoSEQ multiplex PCR; TCRdb keeps in-frame clones, though not all of them. The data show 200,000 to 250,000 clones, approximately 70% seen once. Sequences were derived from PBMCs, sampled after 12 months of ibrutinib treatment. All receptors derive from a human donor with chronic lymphocytic leukemia.

The gene calls are TRBV6-5 and TRBJ1-4, with 7 bases aligning to TRBD1. Germline V gene data show CDR1 as MNHEY and CDR2 as SVGAGI. The CDR3 consists of 15 residues. The junction had 8 bases not matched to a gene; V was cut back by 6 bases and J by 4 bases. The CDR3 DNA sequence: TGTGCCAGCAGCTTCACAGGGGACCTTAATGAAAAACTGTTTTTT. Protein sequence: CASSFTGDLNEKLFF.

The genes are TRBV30 and TRBJ1-6; D is possibly TRBD1 (5 bases). The V end was cut by 4 bases, the J end by 8 bases, with 18 bases between. This CDR3 region has 15 residues. CDR1 and CDR2 from the germline V gene are GTSNPN and SVGIG (reference sequence). CDR3 sequence (DNA): TGTGCCTGGACCCCGGTCGGGGGGTTCGATTCACCCCTCCACTTT. Amino acid sequence: CAWTPVGGFDSPLHF.

This clone was counted a few times. This sequence joins TRBV9 and TRBJ2-7; TRBD2 matches at 8 bases. The V and J ends lost 1 base and 1 base, in that order; junction bases with no gene match: 4. There are 15 residues in the CDR3. Germline values: CDR1 SGDLS, CDR2 YYNGEE. CDR3 sequence: CASSVNAGGSYEQYF. The CDR3 coding sequence is TGTGCCAGCAGCGTAAACGCGGGAGGATCCTACGAGCAGTACTTC.

The chain employs TRBV27 and TRBJ2-7; no firm D call. Trimming pared 7 bases from V and 0 bases from J, leaving 19 bases between. In germline, CDR1 is MNHEY, CDR2 SMNVEV (reference sequence). This CDR3 is 16 amino acids long. Written as DNA, the CDR3 is TGTGCCAGCAATTATTCCCAGAGACCCTTCTCCTACGAGCAGTACTTC. As protein: CASNYSQRPFSYEQYF.

CDR3 sequence (DNA): TGTGCCAGCAGCTTACAGGGGCGGGCGGATGGCTACACCTTC. Residues: CASSLQGRADGYTF. This chain links TRBV7-2 with TRBJ1-2; TRBD1 is a possible D gene (6 bases). With 2 bases removed from V and 6 bases from J, the gap between germline ends came to 13 bases. In germline, CDR1 is SGHTA, CDR2 FQGNSA. This CDR3 contains 14 residues.

The rearrangement joins TRBV5-1 to TRBJ1-4; 10 nucleotides match TRBD1. Germline assignment: CDR1 SGHRS and CDR2 YFSETQ. The CDR3 is made up of 15 amino acids. With V trimmed by 5 bases and J by 5 bases, 6 bases remained unmatched. CDR3 region: CASSSDRGRNEKLFF. The DNA of the CDR3 is TGCGCCAGCAGTTCCGACAGGGGGCGGAATGAAAAACTGTTTTTT.

This clone was seen a handful of times. The chain couples TRBV7-3 to TRBJ1-1; D not certain. The CDR3 length is 15 residues. Germline V gene sequence: CDR1 SGHTA, CDR2 FQGTGA. V shed 5 bases and J shed 0 bases, with 13 bases lying between them. CDR3 residues: CASSQVNGLNTEAFF. The CDR3 DNA reads TGTGCCAGCAGCCAAGTCAACGGCCTGAACACTGAAGCTTTCTTT. The full variable domain, with the rest looked up from reference TRBV7-3 and TRBJ1-1, is GAGVSQTPSNKVTEKGKYVELRCDPISGHTALYWYRQSLGQGPEFLIYFQGTGAADDSGLPNDRFFAVRPEGSVSTLKIQRTERGDSAVYLCASSQVNGLNTEAFFGQGTRLTVV.

The chain carries TRBV11-2 and TRBJ2-7; TRBD1 matches 7 bases. Germline lookup yields CDR1 SGHAT and CDR2 FQNNGV. J was trimmed by 9 bases and V by 1 base; bases with no gene match: 6. The CDR3 loop spans 13 amino acids. In DNA, the CDR3 is TGTGCCAGCAGCTTAGGGGAAGGGGGCGCGCAGTACTTC. Translation: CASSLGEGGAQYF.

V and J are TRBV6-4 and TRBJ2-4; D unresolved. In germline, CDR1 is MRHNA, CDR2 SNTAGT. The CDR3 loop spans 15 amino acids. Trimming took 0 bases from V and 2 from J, leaving 8 bases between them. CDR3 nucleotide sequence: TGTGCCAGCAGTGACTCGGCCTGGTCCAAAAACATTCAGTACTTC. Amino acids: CASSDSAWSKNIQYF.

J is TRBJ2-6 and V is TRBV5-1, with TRBD1 matching over 10 bases. Germline CDR1 and CDR2: SGHRS and YFSETQ. The V segment lost 4 bases and the J segment 4 bases; nucleotides outside the gene matches: 11. CDR3 size: 18 residues. CDR3 bases: TGCGCCAGCAGCCACCGGGACAGGGGAGTCGCCGGGGCCAACGTCCTGACTTTC. It yields the protein CASSHRDRGVAGANVLTF.

There are a few counts of this clone. The chain is built from TRBV30 and TRBJ2-7; the match to TRBD1 covers 8 bases. Germline loops: CDR1 GTSNPN, CDR2 SVGIG (reference sequence). The length of the CDR3 is 14 residues. V gave up 0 bases and J gave up 9 bases; unmatched junction bases: 10. The DNA for the CDR3 is TGTGCCTGGAGTGTGTCAAAGACAGGGGAAGGGCAGTACTTC. Translating gives CAWSVSKTGEGQYF.

V and J are TRBV27 and TRBJ1-4, with D unresolved. Germline CDR1 MNHEY, CDR2 SMNVEV (reference sequence). Trimming left V 1 base short and J 5 bases short, with 11 bases between. The CDR3 has 15 residues. The CDR3 DNA is TGTGCCAGCAGTTTATTGGGAGGTCGGAATGAAAAACTGTTTTTT. Amino acid sequence: CASSLLGGRNEKLFF.

With respect to this clone: The junction and the germline gene differ at one end; a read error may be behind it. V usage is TRBV20-1 and J usage is TRBJ2-7; D gene unclear. Germline loops: CDR1 DFQATT, CDR2 SNEGSKA (reference sequence). The CDR3 has 11 amino acids. Here the CDR3 reads CSARGPGGDRF. CDR3 in DNA: TGCAGTGCTAGAGGGCCCGGCGGAGATAGGTTC.

The chain has TRBV28 and TRBJ1-2; 8 nucleotides line up with TRBD1. The germline CDR1 and CDR2 sequences are MDHEN and SYDVKM. Trimming took 6 bases from V and 8 from J; bases not matched to a gene: 8. There are 13 residues in the CDR3. The DNA of the CDR3 is TGTGCCAGCAGCACGCCAGGGGGCTTAGGCTACACCTTC. It encodes CASSTPGGLGYTF.